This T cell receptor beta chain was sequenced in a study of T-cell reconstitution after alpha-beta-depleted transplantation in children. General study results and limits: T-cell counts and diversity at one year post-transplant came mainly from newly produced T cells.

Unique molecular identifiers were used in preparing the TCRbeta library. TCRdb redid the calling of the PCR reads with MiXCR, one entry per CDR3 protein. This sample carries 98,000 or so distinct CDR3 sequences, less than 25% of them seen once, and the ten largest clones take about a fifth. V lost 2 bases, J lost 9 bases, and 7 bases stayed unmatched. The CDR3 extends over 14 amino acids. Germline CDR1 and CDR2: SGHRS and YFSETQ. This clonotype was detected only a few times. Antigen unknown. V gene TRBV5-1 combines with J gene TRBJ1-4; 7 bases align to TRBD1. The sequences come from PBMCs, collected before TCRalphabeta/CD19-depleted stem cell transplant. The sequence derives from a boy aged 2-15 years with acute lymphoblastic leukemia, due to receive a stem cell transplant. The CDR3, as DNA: TGCGCCAGCAGCTTACAGGGGATCACTAAAAAACTGTTTTTT. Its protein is CASSLQGITKKLFF. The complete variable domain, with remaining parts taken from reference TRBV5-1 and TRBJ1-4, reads KAGVTQTPRYLIKTRGQQVTLSCSPISGHRSVSWYQQTPGQGLQFLFEYFSETQRNKGNFPGRFSGRQFSNSRSEMNVSTLELGDSALYLCASSLQGITKKLFFGSGTQLSVL.